Below, 27 T cell receptor beta chains from the same sample are listed, as sequenced in a study of cytomegalovirus exposure and HLA in healthy donors. 60 Vbeta and 13 Jbeta primers were used in PCR. Sequencing used immunoSEQ multiplex PCR; TCRdb keeps in-frame clones, though not all of them. The sample lists roughly 110,000 clones, around 72% seen once, with 13% to 15% in the top ten. Sequenced: PBMCs. These receptor sequences come from a woman aged 40 to 50 in good health and CMV-seropositive.

This chain uses TRBV11-1 with TRBJ2-1, with D tentatively TRBD1 (6 bases). The germline V and J ends were trimmed by 2 bases and 8 bases, with 10 bases remaining between them. This CDR3 is built from 13 residues. Germline CDR1 SGHAT, CDR2 FQDESV (reference sequence). The CDR3 sequence is CASSLSEGDEQFF. For the CDR3, the DNA is TGTGCCAGCAGCTTAAGCGAGGGGGATGAGCAGTTCTTC.

There are a few counts of this clone. Compared with germline, one end of the junction differs, possibly owing to a read error. The chain is built from TRBV27 and TRBJ2-3, with 9 bases lining up with TRBD1. The germline CDR1 and CDR2 sequences are MNHEY and SMNVEV (reference sequence). This CDR3 is built from 18 residues. The chain's CDR3 is CASSLSLTGTGSADTQYF. The CDR3 DNA sequence: TGTGCCAGCAGTCTATCACTCACCGGGACAGGGAGCGCAGATACGCAGTATTTT.

V is TRBV5-1 and J is TRBJ2-7; the match to TRBD1 covers 12 bases. J gave up 3 bases and V 5 bases, and 9 bases lay outside the gene matches. This CDR3 is 16 amino acids long. Germline-derived CDR1 and CDR2 are SGHRS and YFSETQ. CDR3 sequence: CASRFGTGGVGYEQYF. The CDR3 DNA is TGCGCCAGCAGATTCGGGACAGGGGGCGTCGGCTACGAGCAGTACTTC.

V gene TRBV7-8 combines with J gene TRBJ2-1, with D possibly TRBD2 on 7 matching bases. The CDR3 has 15 residues. V was pared by 5 bases and J by 7 bases, with 18 bases between. CDR1 and CDR2 from the germline V gene are SGHVS and FQNEAQ. The CDR3 sequence is CASSRGGRTTNEQFF. As DNA, the CDR3 is TGTGCCAGCAGCCGCGGGGGCCGGACTACAAATGAGCAGTTCTTC.

The chain recombines TRBV12-5 with TRBJ2-1; D not certain. The CDR3 loop spans 13 amino acids. Trimming stripped 2 bases from V and 6 bases from J, with 8 bases between. Per the germline V gene, CDR1 is LGHNT and CDR2 is FRNRAP. The CDR3 spells CASGLSSPNEQFF. The DNA for the CDR3 is TGTGCTAGTGGTTTGAGCTCACCCAATGAGCAGTTCTTC.

The J gene is TRBJ1-2, the V gene TRBV7-9, with D perhaps matching TRBD1 (5 bases). Trimming pared 4 bases from V and 1 base from J, leaving 10 bases between. This CDR3 has 14 amino acids. Germline lookup yields CDR1 SEHNR and CDR2 FQNEAQ (reference sequence). The CDR3 region is CASSYGTLNYGYTF. The CDR3 bases are TGTGCCAGCAGCTACGGGACTCTTAACTATGGCTACACCTTC. Complete variable domain (other parts from reference TRBV7-9 and TRBJ1-2): DTGVSQNPRHKITKRGQNVTFRCDPISEHNRLYWYRQTLGQGPEFLTYFQNEAQLEKSRLLSDRFSAERPKGSFSTLEIQRTEQGDSAMYLCASSYGTLNYGYTFGSGTRLTVV.

The chain carries TRBV19 and TRBJ1-5; D ambiguous. CDR1 and CDR2 from the germline V gene are LNHDA and SQIVND (reference sequence). The CDR3 runs to 15 residues. V dropped 3 bases and J dropped 1 base, with 10 bases sitting between them. DNA for the CDR3: TGTGCCAGTAGTATCCTGGGCCCAAGCAATCAGCCCCAGCATTTT. Protein product: CASSILGPSNQPQHF.

The chain couples TRBV4-1 to TRBJ2-1, with 9 positions matching TRBD2. The length of the CDR3 is 17 residues. Trimming at V came to 1 base and at J to 0 bases, leaving 4 bases not matched to a gene. Germline-derived CDR1 and CDR2 are MGHRA and YSYEKL. CDR3 DNA sequence: TGCGCCAGCAGCCAAGTAATAGCGGGGGTCTCCTACAATGAGCAGTTCTTC. It codes for CASSQVIAGVSYNEQFF.

This rearrangement joins TRBV4-3 to TRBJ1-2, with 7 bases lining up with TRBD1. This CDR3 has 14 residues. Per germline, CDR1 LGHNA and CDR2 YSLEER. With 5 bases clipped from V and 4 bases from J, the junction kept 7 bases outside the gene matches. The CDR3 nucleotides are TGCGCCAGCAGCTCAGGACAGGATACCTATGGCTACACCTTC. Translated, it gives CASSSGQDTYGYTF.

The chain is built from TRBV10-3 and TRBJ2-5; 10 bases map to TRBD1. This CDR3 spans 16 amino acids. Germline CDR1 is ENHRY and CDR2 is SYGVKD. J gave up 1 base and V 10 bases, and 12 bases lay outside the gene matches. Here the CDR3 DNA reads TGTGCCAGCCGGGACAGGGGATCCCATGGCCAAGAGACCCAGTACTTC. Translation: CASRDRGSHGQETQYF.

V and J are TRBV5-6 and TRBJ1-1; tentative D call: TRBD1 (6 bases). Germline CDR1 is SGHDT and CDR2 is YYEEEE. This CDR3 spans 13 amino acids. V shed 2 bases and J shed 1 base, with 6 bases lying between them. Here the CDR3 reads CASSLQGNTEAFF. The DNA of the CDR3 is TGTGCCAGCAGCTTACAGGGGAACACTGAAGCTTTCTTT.

The chain has TRBV10-3 and TRBJ1-6, with 7 bases that match TRBD1. This CDR3 comprises 17 residues. The junction had 2 bases not matched to a gene; V was cut back by 0 bases and J by 0 bases. The V gene's germline CDR1 is ENHRY and CDR2 SYGVKD. This CDR3 reads CAISESAGGSYNSPLHF. The CDR3 coding sequence is TGTGCCATCAGTGAGTCTGCAGGGGGCTCCTATAATTCACCCCTCCACTTT.

The genes are TRBV5-1 and TRBJ2-1; D is unclear. The ends were cut back, 4 bases at V and 8 bases at J, with 10 bases in the middle. Germline CDR1 SGHRS, CDR2 YFSETQ. The CDR3 loop spans 12 amino acids. Here the CDR3 DNA reads TGCGCCAGCAGCCCTGGTGGCTATGAGCAGTTCTTC. It translates to CASSPGGYEQFF.

The rearrangement uses TRBV6-5 and TRBJ1-2, with 9 bases matching TRBD1. With 7 bases clipped from V and 1 base from J, the junction kept 7 bases outside the gene matches. The CDR3 covers 15 residues. CDR1 is MNHEY and CDR2 is SVGAGI in the germline V gene. This CDR3 reads CASTDPGQGNYGYTF. The DNA of the CDR3 is TGTGCCAGCACCGACCCGGGACAGGGTAACTATGGCTACACCTTC.

The gene calls are TRBV5-1 and TRBJ1-2; D gene uncertain. The CDR3 loop spans 14 amino acids. The germline V gene encodes CDR1 SGHRS and CDR2 YFSETQ. V lost 0 bases to trimming and J lost 0 bases, with 6 bases between them. The CDR3 DNA sequence: TGCGCCAGCAGCTTGGGACACTCTAACTATGGCTACACCTTC. Its protein is CASSLGHSNYGYTF.

The CDR3, as DNA: TGTGCCAGCAGCCGCAGGGAGAACACTGAAGCTTTCTTT. Residues: CASSRRENTEAFF. The chain joins TRBV7-9 to TRBJ1-1, with TRBD1 as a possible D gene (5 bases). This CDR3 has 13 amino acids. The germline V gene has CDR1 SEHNR and CDR2 FQNEAQ (reference sequence). Trimming shortened V by 5 bases and J by 1 base, and 8 bases separated the two germline ends.

The chain is built from TRBV9 and TRBJ2-2, with a possible D match to TRBD2 (5 bases). V was cut by 0 bases and J by 3 bases, with 12 bases left in between. The V gene's germline CDR1 is SGDLS and CDR2 YYNGEE. The CDR3 loop spans 16 amino acids. The CDR3 loop reads CASSVGLRTHTGELFF. CDR3 nucleotides: TGTGCCAGCAGCGTAGGTCTTAGGACTCACACCGGGGAGCTGTTTTTT.

CDR3 sequence reads: CASSLGTGVSGANVLTF. CDR3 nucleotides: TGTGCCAGCAGCCTCGGGACAGGGGTATCTGGGGCCAACGTCCTGACTTTC. This chain links TRBV9 with TRBJ2-6; 10 bases fit TRBD1. The CDR3 is made up of 17 amino acids. Germline CDR1 SGDLS, CDR2 YYNGEE. V gave up 4 bases and J gave up 1 base; unmatched junction bases: 5.

This chain joins TRBV9 and TRBJ1-5, with D perhaps matching TRBD1 (6 bases). Trimming removed 2 bases from V and 7 bases from J, with 13 bases in between. The CDR3 loop spans 14 amino acids. CDR1 and CDR2 (germline): SGDLS, YYNGEE. CDR3 sequence: CASSVGTLGQPQHF. DNA for the CDR3: TGTGCCAGCAGCGTCGGGACACTGGGGCAGCCCCAGCATTTT.

J is TRBJ1-2 and V is TRBV29-1; a possible D gene is TRBD1 (5 bases). V lost 5 bases, J lost 8 bases, and 15 bases lay in between. The germline V gene has CDR1 SQVTM and CDR2 ANQGSEA. The CDR3 length is 12 residues. This chain's CDR3 is CSVPDQGLGYTF. CDR3 DNA sequence: TGCAGCGTTCCTGACCAGGGTCTAGGCTACACCTTC.

This rearrangement joins TRBV19 to TRBJ2-5; possibly TRBD1 for D (6 bases). Trimming stripped 2 bases from V and 4 bases from J, with 14 bases between. There are 15 residues in the CDR3. Germline values: CDR1 LNHDA, CDR2 SQIVND (reference sequence). The CDR3 loop reads CASSIQGSWGETQYF. The CDR3 DNA is TGTGCCAGTAGTATACAGGGGAGCTGGGGAGAGACCCAGTACTTC.

The gene calls are TRBV7-2 and TRBJ1-4, with 9 nucleotides matching TRBD1. Germline V CDR1 and CDR2: SGHTA, FQGNSA. The CDR3 totals 14 residues. Trimming at V came to 6 bases and at J to 5 bases, leaving 4 bases not matched to a gene. The CDR3 here is CASRLQGANEKLFF. CDR3 DNA: TGTGCCAGCAGATTACAGGGGGCAAATGAAAAACTGTTTTTT.

The rearrangement uses TRBV5-1 and TRBJ1-1; 7 bases line up with TRBD1. The CDR3 has 16 amino acids. Losses at the gene ends were 4 bases for V and 4 bases for J; bases not matched to a gene: 13. In germline, CDR1 is SGHRS, CDR2 YFSETQ. CDR3 nucleotide sequence: TGCGCCAGCAGCCCAAGAGCTGACAGGGTCGGCACTGAAGCTTTCTTT. This gives the protein CASSPRADRVGTEAFF.

V usage is TRBV6-1 and J usage is TRBJ1-2, with D possibly TRBD1 on 6 matching bases. Germline V gives CDR1 MNHNS, CDR2 SASEGT. V was cut by 0 bases and J by 4 bases, with 12 bases left in between. The CDR3 is 15 residues long. CDR3 nucleotide sequence: TGTGCCAGCAGTGAAGCGGTGGGCAGGGGCTATGGCTACACCTTC. This encodes CASSEAVGRGYGYTF.

The chain employs TRBV9 and TRBJ1-2; no clear D gene. Germline V CDR1 and CDR2: SGDLS, YYNGEE. The V gene lost 0 bases and the J gene lost 8 bases, with 17 bases spanning the gap. There are 15 residues in the CDR3. For the CDR3, the DNA is TGTGCCAGCAGCGTAGCGGGAGGCCTCCAAGGGGGCTACACCTTC. Translated, it gives CASSVAGGLQGGYTF. Using reference TRBV9 and TRBJ1-2 for the parts outside the CDR3, the full variable domain is DSGVTQTPKHLITATGQRVTLRCSPRSGDLSVYWYQQSLDQGLQFLIQYYNGEERAKGNILERFSAQQFPDLHSELNLSSLELGDSALYFCASSVAGGLQGGYTFGSGTRLTVV.

This rearrangement joins TRBV5-1 to TRBJ1-4, with 7 bases fitting TRBD1. Germline trimming cut 4 bases from V and 0 bases from J; bases unmatched to any gene: 12. The CDR3 contains 18 residues. Per the germline V gene, CDR1 is SGHRS and CDR2 is YFSETQ. The CDR3 here is CASSPEQGQIATNEKLFF. In DNA form, the CDR3 reads TGCGCCAGCAGCCCTGAACAGGGGCAGATTGCAACTAATGAAAAACTGTTTTTT.

The chain has TRBV4-3 and TRBJ1-2; D perhaps matches TRBD1 (5 bases). Germline CDR1 LGHNA, CDR2 YSLEER. CDR3 length: 15 residues. V was shortened by 1 base and J by 1 base, with 10 bases between the two germline ends. The CDR3 here is CASSQGEGINYGYTF. Here the CDR3 DNA reads TGCGCCAGCAGCCAAGGGGAGGGGATTAACTATGGCTACACCTTC.